The present TCR beta chain was sequenced within a study of blood T cell repertoires in COVID-19 (dated by TCRdb to 2018 to 2021). About the study as a whole: The collaborator samples originated in the United States, Italy and Spain and spanned the acute and convalescent phases of COVID-19. The prospective study material was composed of cDNA or gDNA derived from T cells, B-cell-depleted T cells, or PBMCs. Subjects who had been exposed to COVID-19, were actively infected with it, or had recovered from it provided the deeply sampled blood TCRbeta repertoires that made up the dataset. The repertoires were released in a freely available public database intended as a resource for research on the immune response to SARS-CoV-2. Samples were obtained from the ongoing ImmuneRACE study (first 160 participants) and from 1,000 to 1,500 subjects provided by 6 global collaborators. Sample metadata almost always included a de-identified subject ID, COVID-19 status, age in years and sex. Where available, HLA class I and class II types were taken from metadata supplied by the sample provider and were not determined by assay-based typing. General conclusions and limits of the study: How much clinical and demographic metadata was included differed by source and by participant, and the metadata was provided uncurated.

A remark on this clone: Its cognate antigen has yet to be identified. No base quality values were provided; no much bigger clone lies one nucleotide off.

The immunoSEQ Assay, a bias-controlled multiplex PCR, was used to amplify TCRbeta CDR3 regions from genomic DNA. On the authors' methods: Nucleated cell counts per sample were estimated from amplification of reference gene primers within the assay. To quantify the absolute abundance of each unique TCRbeta CDR3 rearrangement, sequence reads were collapsed and filtered. For each sample, productive Simpson clonality was calculated by taking the square root of Simpson's diversity index across productive rearrangements. This immuneACCESS table, as held by TCRdb, lists in-frame sequences with V and J called but not all clones. Of the missing ones, under half trace to an unresolved V gene in checked studies; the others have no known cause. That table furnishes V, J and clone size, whereas the DNA furnished D and trimming. The sample table records 65,000 to 70,000 clones; more than 75% of these occur just once. Over 45% of the sample lies in the top ten.

The CDR3 holds 16 amino acids from the cysteine to the phenylalanine. The CDR3 DNA has 48 bases and is translated from base 1. V is pared back by 6 bases and J by 3 bases, with 22 bases lying between the germline termini. CDR1 and CDR2, per the germline V gene, are SGHRS and YFSETQ. Whole blood was collected in K2EDTA tubes by collaborating institutions according to the institutions' own protocols. For TCRbeta analysis, collaborators shipped samples in one of three forms: frozen whole blood, isolated PBMCs, or DNA extracted from either of those sample types. This receptor chain uses TRBV5-1 and TRBJ2-7; TRBD1 might be the D gene, on 5 matching bases. The TCR comes from a human donor in a cohort sampled during active COVID-19. The sequencing input was peripheral blood. The sequenced DNA is TGCGCCAGCACCCCAGGGCAGAGTTTATCGTACTACGAGCAGTACTTC. Translated, it reads CASTPGQSLSYYEQYF.